The 6 T cell receptor beta chains given below trace back to one sample, sequenced in a study of CD8+CD57+ T cells in acquired aplastic anemia. Genomic DNA, serving as template, underwent TCR beta VDJ and CDR3 profiling. TCRdb used MiXCR to reprocess the reads, holding one entry per CDR3 protein. In the table there are fewer than 200,000 distinct CDR3 sequences, approximately 60% of which are singletons. Source material: sorted CD4+, CD8+, or CD8+CD57+ T cells (not recorded which) from PBMCs. Every receptor here comes from a human donor in good health.

The genes are TRBV6-2 or TRBV6-3 and TRBJ1-6; no clear D. Trimming took off 0 bases at V and 12 bases at J, with 6 bases between the two ends. The CDR3 has 12 amino acids. The germline CDR1 and CDR2 sequences are MNHEY and SVGEGT. The CDR3: CASSYSREPLHF. In DNA form, the CDR3 reads TGTGCCAGCAGTTACTCGAGGGAACCCCTCCACTTT.

In this sample, this clonotype turned up many times. V is TRBV20-1 and J is TRBJ1-4; the D is unclear. Germline CDR1 DFQATT, CDR2 SNEGSKA (reference sequence). The CDR3 runs 14 residues. Trimming cost V 6 bases and J 0 bases, with 11 bases left between them. The CDR3 sequence: CSAPSGTTNEKLFF. Written as DNA, the CDR3 is TGCAGTGCGCCTAGTGGTACAACTAATGAAAAACTGTTTTTT.

The chain recombines TRBV7-6 with TRBJ2-7, with TRBD2 as a possible D gene (6 bases). The ends were cut back, 1 base at V and 3 bases at J, with 16 bases in the middle. Per germline, CDR1 SGHVS and CDR2 FNYEAQ. CDR3 size: 16 residues. The CDR3 spells CASSLGRASPRYEQYF. CDR3 nucleotides: TGTGCCAGCAGCTTAGGGAGGGCGTCTCCTCGCTACGAGCAGTACTTC.

This rearrangement joins TRBV20-1 to TRBJ1-2; no firm D call. V dropped 1 base and J dropped 4 bases, with 7 bases sitting between them. Looked up from germline, CDR1 is DFQATT and CDR2 is SNEGSKA (reference sequence). This CDR3 has 12 residues. CDR3 nucleotide sequence: TGCAGTGCTAGAGGGACCACCTATGGCTACACCTTC. This translates into CSARGTTYGYTF.

The gene calls are TRBV19 and TRBJ1-5; D ambiguous. The germline CDR1 and CDR2 sequences are LNHDA and SQIVND (reference sequence). The V end lost 3 bases, the J end lost 4 bases, and 10 bases lay between the germline ends. The CDR3 has 14 amino acids. The DNA of the CDR3 is TGTGCCAGTAGTATTGAGTACGATAATCAGCCCCAGCATTTT. Amino acids: CASSIEYDNQPQHF.

The chain uses TRBV7-8 and TRBJ2-3; D is unclear. V lost 3 bases and J 0 bases, leaving 7 bases between the germline ends. CDR3 length: 14 amino acids. In germline, CDR1 is SGHVS, CDR2 FQNEAQ. This CDR3 is CASSLYPSTDTQYF. The CDR3 region has the DNA TGTGCCAGCAGCTTGTATCCTAGCACAGATACGCAGTATTTT. The whole variable domain, filled in from reference TRBV7-8 and TRBJ2-3, reads GAGVSQSPRYKVAKRGQDVALRCDPISGHVSLFWYQQALGQGPEFLTYFQNEAQLDKSGLPSDRFFAERPEGSVSTLKIQRTQQEDSAVYLCASSLYPSTDTQYFGPGTRLTVL.